Listed below are T cell receptor beta chains from one sample, sequenced in a study of blood T cell repertoires in COVID-19. Using immunoSEQ multiplex PCR, the repertoire was profiled, and TCRdb retains in-frame clones only, with some absent. This sample yields hundreds of thousands of clones, of which more than 80% are seen a single time; less than 1.2% belongs to the top ten. The sequencing input was PBMCs or T cells enriched from blood (not recorded which). The receptor source for this set is a man younger than 35 who had recovered from COVID-19. Each CDR3 is given with its conserved first and last residue. Fields, in order: V gene, D gene, clone size, J gene, CDR3 protein, CDR3 DNA. A D gene is named only where the DNA matches it firmly. Clone sizes are given selectively: once, few, many, or a class where the clone is expanded.

>TRBV4-1|TRBD2|NA|TRBJ2-7
CASSQAASGVYEQYF
TGCGCCAGCAGCCAAGCAGCTAGCGGGGTTTACGAGCAGTACTTC
>TRBV2|NA|few|TRBJ1-3
CASSPTLLRAGNTIYF
TGTGCCAGCAGTCCTACCCTCCTGAGGGCTGGAAACACCATATATTTT
>TRBV5-1|NA|NA|TRBJ2-1
CASREGQTSYNEQFF
TGCGCCAGCAGGGAGGGACAGACCTCCTACAATGAGCAGTTCTTC
>TRBV3-1/TRBV3-2|TRBD1|NA|TRBJ1-5
CASSPGTGNQPQHF
TGTGCCAGCAGCCCTGGGACAGGGAATCAGCCCCAGCATTTT
>TRBV10-3|NA|NA|TRBJ1-5
CAISDTASNQPQHF
TGTGCCATCAGTGATACAGCTAGCAATCAGCCCCAGCATTTT
>TRBV7-8|NA|NA|TRBJ2-7
CASSLELVRGGEQYF
TGTGCCAGCAGCTTAGAGTTGGTGCGGGGCGGCGAGCAGTACTTC
>TRBV19|NA|NA|TRBJ1-1
CASSIQGGRATAFF
TGTGCCAGTAGTATTCAAGGCGGGCGGGCAACAGCTTTCTTT
>TRBV5-8|TRBD1|NA|TRBJ2-7
CASSLGDRQYEQYF
TGTGCCAGCAGCTTGGGGGACAGACAGTACGAGCAGTACTTC
>TRBV7-9|TRBD1|NA|TRBJ1-4
CASSSPGQGFSEKLFF
TGTGCCAGCAGCTCTCCGGGACAGGGTTTCAGTGAAAAACTGTTTTTT
>TRBV7-9|NA|once|TRBJ1-5
CASSLVGRASNQPQHF
TGTGCCAGCAGCTTAGTAGGCAGGGCTAGCAATCAGCCCCAGCATTTT
>TRBV9|TRBD2|NA|TRBJ2-2
CASNTGTSTGELFF
TGTGCCAGCAACACCGGGACTAGCACCGGGGAGCTGTTTTTT